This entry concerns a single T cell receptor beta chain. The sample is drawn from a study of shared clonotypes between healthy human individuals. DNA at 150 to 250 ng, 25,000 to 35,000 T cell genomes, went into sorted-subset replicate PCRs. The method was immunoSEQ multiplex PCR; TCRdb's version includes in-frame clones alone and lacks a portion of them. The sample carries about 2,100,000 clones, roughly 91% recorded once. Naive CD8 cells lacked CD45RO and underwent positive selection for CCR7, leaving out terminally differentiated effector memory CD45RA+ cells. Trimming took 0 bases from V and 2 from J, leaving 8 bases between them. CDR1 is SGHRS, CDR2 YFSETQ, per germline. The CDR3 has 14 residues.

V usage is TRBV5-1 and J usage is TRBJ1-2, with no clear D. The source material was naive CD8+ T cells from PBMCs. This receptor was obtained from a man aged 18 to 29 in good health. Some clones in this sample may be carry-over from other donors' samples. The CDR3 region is CASSLAEGNYGYTF. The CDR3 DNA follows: TGCGCCAGCAGCTTGGCCGAGGGAAACTATGGCTACACCTTC.